The 8 T cell receptor beta chains below come from one sample, sequenced in a study of blood T cell repertoires in COVID-19. TCRdb keeps only in-frame clones here, not all; method: immunoSEQ multiplex PCR. The table records fewer than 300,000 clones, around 90% of them present only once. Sequencing was carried out using peripheral blood. Every receptor here comes from a woman between 25 and 40 years old with acute or convalescent COVID-19.

The CDR3 DNA is TGTGCCAGCAGTTACTCGATCAACAAGGGACAGGGGATGTACAATGAGCAGTTCTTC. Translation gives CASSYSINKGQGMYNEQFF. The chain joins TRBV6-2 or TRBV6-3 to TRBJ2-1; 10 bases agree with TRBD1. Germline values: CDR1 MNHEY, CDR2 SVGEGT. The CDR3 runs 19 residues. With 0 bases clipped from V and 4 bases from J, the junction kept 12 bases outside the gene matches.

The chain is built from TRBV28 and TRBJ2-5, with 8 nucleotides matching TRBD1. Germline V gene sequence: CDR1 MDHEN, CDR2 SYDVKM. The CDR3 sequence is 14 residues long. Losses at the gene ends were 7 bases for V and 5 bases for J; bases not matched to a gene: 9. The CDR3 spells CASTLDRVVETQYF. The DNA for the CDR3 is TGTGCCAGCACCCTGGACAGGGTGGTTGAGACCCAGTACTTC.

CDR3 amino acids: CASRRRTGGMSGYTF. The CDR3 bases are TGTGCCAGTAGAAGAAGGACAGGGGGTATGTCTGGCTACACCTTC. The chain couples TRBV19 to TRBJ1-2; 10 bases map to TRBD1. Germline CDR1 and CDR2: LNHDA and SQIVND (reference sequence). The CDR3 has 15 amino acids. V shed 6 bases, J shed 7 bases, and the junction held 11 bases outside the gene matches.

The CDR3 sequence is CASSLRTSGRFGEQFF. Here the CDR3 DNA reads TGTGCCAGCAGCTTGAGGACTAGCGGGAGGTTTGGTGAGCAGTTCTTC. The V call is TRBV11-2, the J call TRBJ2-1; 14 nucleotides align to TRBD2. With 3 bases clipped from V and 9 bases from J, the junction kept 7 bases outside the gene matches. The germline CDR1 and CDR2 sequences are SGHAT and FQNNGV. The CDR3 contains 16 residues.

The genes are TRBV7-2 and TRBJ1-2, with D possibly TRBD1 on 6 matching bases. Germline V gene lookup returns CDR1 SGHTA and CDR2 FQGNSA. V was shortened by 5 bases and J by 4 bases, with 17 bases between the two germline ends. The CDR3 has 15 residues. CDR3 protein: CASSPGGARVYGYTF. The CDR3 coding sequence is TGTGCCAGCAGCCCCGGGGGGGCTAGGGTCTATGGCTACACCTTC.

A single count supports this clone. The chain employs TRBV7-9 and TRBJ2-6; 11 bases line up with TRBD2. This CDR3 is built from 18 residues. In germline, CDR1 is SEHNR, CDR2 FQNEAQ (reference sequence). The junction had 7 bases not matched to a gene; V was cut back by 5 bases and J by 1 base. The CDR3: CASSPIAGGLSGANVLTF. The CDR3 DNA follows: TGTGCCAGCAGCCCGATAGCGGGAGGGCTTTCTGGGGCCAACGTCCTGACTTTC.

This clone was recorded once. The CDR3 region is CASSARTSGETQYF. The CDR3 DNA reads TGTGCCAGCAGCGCCCGGACTAGCGGAGAGACCCAGTACTTC. The chain is built from TRBV9 and TRBJ2-5; 10 nucleotides align to TRBD2. The CDR3 sequence is 14 residues long. The germline V gene encodes CDR1 SGDLS and CDR2 YYNGEE. The V gene end was trimmed by 3 bases and the J gene end by 4 bases; junction bases not matched to a gene: 3.

The chain has TRBV5-4 and TRBJ2-7, with 7 bases aligning to TRBD1. Per germline, CDR1 SGHNT and CDR2 YYREEE (reference sequence). V lost 1 base and J lost 6; bases outside the gene matches: 7. CDR3 length: 14 residues. The CDR3 nucleotides are TGTGCCAGCAGCTTGACAGGGGACACCTCCGAGCAGTACTTC. It translates to CASSLTGDTSEQYF.